This T cell receptor (beta chain) emerged from a study of OX40 agonist ivuxolimab in advanced cancers. On the study more broadly: Patients received the agonistic anti-OX40 (CD134) antibody ivuxolimab. Eligibility rules accepted prior anti-PD-1, anti-PD-L1 or anti-CTLA-4 therapy, and 30% to 40% had some. Study-level findings and limits: At 0.1 to 3.0 mg/kg, CD4+ and CD8+ blood T cells expanded clonally by week 6. Expanded clones were, on average, more numerous among CD8+ T cells than CD4+.

Libraries were prepared by immunoSEQ multiplex PCR; TCRdb keeps only in-frame clonotypes and omits some of them. Of roughly 100,000 clones detected, approximately 90% appear once; the ten largest clones hold about 1.5%. As regards this clone: Its cognate antigen is unknown.

The ends were cut back, 7 bases at V and 9 bases at J, with 13 bases in the middle. This CDR3 is built from 12 residues. Germline V gives CDR1 SNHLY, CDR2 FYNNEI. The rearrangement joins TRBV2 to TRBJ2-1, with a possible D match to TRBD2 (6 bases). This sample comprised CD4+ or CD8+ T cells sorted from blood, obtained in a trial of the OX40 agonist ivuxolimab. The receptor's source is an adult with an advanced solid tumor such as melanoma, head and neck, liver or kidney cancer. The CDR3 coding sequence is TGTGCCAGCACTCTGCTCGGGGGTGAGCAGTTCTTC. Residues: CASTLLGGEQFF.